This T cell receptor (beta chain) was documented in a study of beta chain features in type 1 diabetes. Study-level points and caveats: Patients with Type 1 diabetes showed moderately but significantly shorter TCRB CDR3s in all four CD4+ subsets.

CDR3 length: 17 residues. Germline CDR1 and CDR2: MDHEN and SYDVKM. V trimming: 5 bases; J trimming: 6 bases; junction bases outside the gene matches: 11. In this sample, this clone turned up a few times. The antigen is undetermined. TCRB transcripts that were expressed got sequenced, as all of the isolated RNA had been reverse transcribed. The table came from immunoSEQ multiplex PCR; TCRdb's copy has only in-frame clones and leaves some out. The sample holds about 340,000 clones, around an eighth seen once. V and J are TRBV28 and TRBJ2-5; TRBD2 agrees at 14 bases. The sequencing sample was made of naive CD4+ T cells from blood. This clonotype was obtained from a woman aged 18-29 years with type 1 diabetes. This chain's CDR3 is CASSRPGLAGVEKTQYF. Written as DNA, the CDR3 is TGTGCCAGCAGTCGACCGGGACTAGCGGGAGTAGAGAAGACCCAGTACTTC.